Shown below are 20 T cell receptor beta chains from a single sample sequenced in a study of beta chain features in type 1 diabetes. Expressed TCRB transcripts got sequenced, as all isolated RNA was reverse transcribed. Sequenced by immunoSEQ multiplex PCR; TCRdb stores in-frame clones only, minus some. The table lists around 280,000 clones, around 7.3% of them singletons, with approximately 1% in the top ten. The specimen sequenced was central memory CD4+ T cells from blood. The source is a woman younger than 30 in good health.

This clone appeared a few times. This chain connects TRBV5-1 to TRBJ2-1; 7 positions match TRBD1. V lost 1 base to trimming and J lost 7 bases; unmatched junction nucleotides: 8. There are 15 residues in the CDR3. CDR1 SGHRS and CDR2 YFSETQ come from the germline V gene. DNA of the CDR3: TGCGCCAGCAGCTTGATGACAGGGACGGGGAATGAGCAGTTCTTC. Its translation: CASSLMTGTGNEQFF.

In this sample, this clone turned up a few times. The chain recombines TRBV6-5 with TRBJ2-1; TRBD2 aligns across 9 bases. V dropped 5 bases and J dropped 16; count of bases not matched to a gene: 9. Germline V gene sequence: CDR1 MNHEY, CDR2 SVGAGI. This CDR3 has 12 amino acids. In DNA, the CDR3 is TGTGCCAGCAGTAACGGACTAGCGAGCATCTTCTTC. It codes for CASSNGLASIFF.

CDR3 in amino acids: CASSLGLRTEAFF. The CDR3 nucleotides read TGTGCCAGCAGCTTAGGTTTGAGGACTGAAGCTTTCTTT. The chain uses TRBV11-2 and TRBJ1-1; D uncertain. The V gene's germline CDR1 is SGHAT and CDR2 FQNNGV. V lost 1 base, J lost 5 bases, and 8 bases lay in between. The CDR3 is 13 residues long.

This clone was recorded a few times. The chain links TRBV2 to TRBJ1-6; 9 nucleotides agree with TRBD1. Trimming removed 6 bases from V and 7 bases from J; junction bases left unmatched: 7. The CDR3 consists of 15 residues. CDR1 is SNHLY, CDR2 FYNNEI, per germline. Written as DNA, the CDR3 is TGTGCCAGCAGGCTGGACAGGGGCAAAAATTCACCCCTCCACTTT. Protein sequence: CASRLDRGKNSPLHF.

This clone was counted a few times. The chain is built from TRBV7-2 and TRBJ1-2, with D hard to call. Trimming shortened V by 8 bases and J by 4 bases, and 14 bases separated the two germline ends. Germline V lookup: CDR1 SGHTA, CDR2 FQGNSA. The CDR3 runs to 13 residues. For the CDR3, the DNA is TGTGCCAGCGGGTCGGGGTCTAGCTATGGCTACACCTTC. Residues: CASGSGSSYGYTF.

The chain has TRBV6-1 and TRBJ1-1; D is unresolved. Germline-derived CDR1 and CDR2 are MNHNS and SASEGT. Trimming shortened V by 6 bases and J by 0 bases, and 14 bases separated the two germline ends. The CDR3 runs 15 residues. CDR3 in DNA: TGTGCCAGCAGCTCCCTTGGAGTAATGAACACTGAAGCTTTCTTT. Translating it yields CASSSLGVMNTEAFF.

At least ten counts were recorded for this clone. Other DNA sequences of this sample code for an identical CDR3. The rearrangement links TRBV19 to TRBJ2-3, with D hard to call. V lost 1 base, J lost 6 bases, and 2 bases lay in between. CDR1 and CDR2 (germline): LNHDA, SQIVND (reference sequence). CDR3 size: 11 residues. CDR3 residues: CASSIADTQYF. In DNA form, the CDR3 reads TGTGCCAGTAGTATAGCGGATACGCAGTATTTT.

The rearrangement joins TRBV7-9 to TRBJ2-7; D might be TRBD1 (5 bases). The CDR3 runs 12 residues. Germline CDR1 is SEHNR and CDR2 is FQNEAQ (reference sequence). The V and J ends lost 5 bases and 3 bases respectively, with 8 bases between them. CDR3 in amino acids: CASSHDSYEQYF. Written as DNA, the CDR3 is TGTGCCAGCAGCCACGACAGCTACGAGCAGTACTTC.

Here the CDR3 DNA reads TGTGCCAGCAGCTTTTTGCTAGGGGGTGAAAAACTGTTTTTT. This gives the protein CASSFLLGGEKLFF. The chain uses TRBV7-2 and TRBJ1-4, with TRBD1 as a possible D gene (6 bases). Germline CDR1 and CDR2: SGHTA and FQGNSA. V lost 3 bases, J lost 7 bases, and 12 bases lay in between. This CDR3 is built from 14 residues.

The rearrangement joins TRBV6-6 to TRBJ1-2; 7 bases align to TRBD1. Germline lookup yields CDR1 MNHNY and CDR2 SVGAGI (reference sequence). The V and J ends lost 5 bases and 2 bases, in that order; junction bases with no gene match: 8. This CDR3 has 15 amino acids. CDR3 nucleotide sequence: TGTGCCAGCAGTGACAGACAGGGAGGAAACTATGGCTACACCTTC. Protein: CASSDRQGGNYGYTF.

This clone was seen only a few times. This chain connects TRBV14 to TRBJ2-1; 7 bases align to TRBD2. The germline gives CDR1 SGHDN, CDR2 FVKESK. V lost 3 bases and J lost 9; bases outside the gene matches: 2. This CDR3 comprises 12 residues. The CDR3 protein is CASSQGGGEQFF. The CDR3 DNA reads TGTGCCAGCAGCCAGGGGGGGGGTGAGCAGTTCTTC.

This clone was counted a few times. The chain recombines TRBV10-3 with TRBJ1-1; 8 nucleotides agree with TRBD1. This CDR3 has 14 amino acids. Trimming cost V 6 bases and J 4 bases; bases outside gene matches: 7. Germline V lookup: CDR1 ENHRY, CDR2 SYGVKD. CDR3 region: CAIRDRDFGTEAFF. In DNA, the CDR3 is TGTGCCATCAGGGACAGGGATTTTGGCACTGAAGCTTTCTTT.

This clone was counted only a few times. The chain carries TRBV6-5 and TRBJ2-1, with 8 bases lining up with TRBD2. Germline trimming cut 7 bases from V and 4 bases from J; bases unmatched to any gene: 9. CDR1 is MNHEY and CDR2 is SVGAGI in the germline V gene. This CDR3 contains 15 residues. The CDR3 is CASTPQPGGYNEQFF. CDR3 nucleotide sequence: TGTGCCAGCACCCCCCAACCGGGGGGGTACAATGAGCAGTTCTTC.

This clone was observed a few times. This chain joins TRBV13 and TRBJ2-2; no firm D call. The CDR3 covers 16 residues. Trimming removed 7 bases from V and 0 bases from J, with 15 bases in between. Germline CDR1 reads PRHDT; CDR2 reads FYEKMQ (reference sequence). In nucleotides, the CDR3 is TGTGCCAGCACGTTGGGGTATTATACGAACACCGGGGAGCTGTTTTTT. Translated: CASTLGYYTNTGELFF.

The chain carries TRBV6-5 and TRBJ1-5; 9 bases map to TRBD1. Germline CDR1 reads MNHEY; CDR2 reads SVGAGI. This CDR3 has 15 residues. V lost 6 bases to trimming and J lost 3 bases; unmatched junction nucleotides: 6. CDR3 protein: CASRPGTGFNQPQHF. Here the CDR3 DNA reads TGTGCCAGCAGGCCCGGGACAGGGTTCAATCAGCCCCAGCATTTT.

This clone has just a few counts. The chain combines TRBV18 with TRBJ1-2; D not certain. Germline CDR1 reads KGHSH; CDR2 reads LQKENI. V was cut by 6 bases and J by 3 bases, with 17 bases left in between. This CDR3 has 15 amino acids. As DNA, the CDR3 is TGTGCCAGCTCCCCGACGGAGGATATACACTATGGCTACACCTTC. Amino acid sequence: CASSPTEDIHYGYTF.

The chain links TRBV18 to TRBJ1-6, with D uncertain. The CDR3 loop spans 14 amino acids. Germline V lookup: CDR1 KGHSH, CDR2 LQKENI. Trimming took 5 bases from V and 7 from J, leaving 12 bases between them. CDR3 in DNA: TGTGCCAGCTCAGCTGACCGGAAAAATTCACCCCTCCACTTT. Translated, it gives CASSADRKNSPLHF.

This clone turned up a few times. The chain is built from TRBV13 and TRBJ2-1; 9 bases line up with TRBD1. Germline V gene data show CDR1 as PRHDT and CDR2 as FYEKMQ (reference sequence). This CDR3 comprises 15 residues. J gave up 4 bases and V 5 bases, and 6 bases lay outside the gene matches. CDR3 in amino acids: CASSRTGAKYNEQFF. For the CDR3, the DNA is TGTGCCAGCAGCCGGACAGGGGCTAAATACAATGAGCAGTTCTTC.

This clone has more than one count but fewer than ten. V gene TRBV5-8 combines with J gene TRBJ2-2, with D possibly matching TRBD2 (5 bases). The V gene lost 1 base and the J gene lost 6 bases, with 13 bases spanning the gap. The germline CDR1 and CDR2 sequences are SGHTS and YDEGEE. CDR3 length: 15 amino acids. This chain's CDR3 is CASSLRGSVSGELFF. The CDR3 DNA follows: TGTGCCAGCAGCTTGCGGGGATCCGTGTCCGGGGAGCTGTTTTTT.

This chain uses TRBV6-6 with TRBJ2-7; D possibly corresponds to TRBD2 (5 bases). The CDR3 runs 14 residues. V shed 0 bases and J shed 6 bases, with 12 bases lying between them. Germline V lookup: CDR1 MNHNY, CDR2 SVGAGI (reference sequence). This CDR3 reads CASSYSGSMPEQYV. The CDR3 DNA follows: TGTGCCAGCAGTTACTCGGGGAGTATGCCCGAGCAGTACGTC.